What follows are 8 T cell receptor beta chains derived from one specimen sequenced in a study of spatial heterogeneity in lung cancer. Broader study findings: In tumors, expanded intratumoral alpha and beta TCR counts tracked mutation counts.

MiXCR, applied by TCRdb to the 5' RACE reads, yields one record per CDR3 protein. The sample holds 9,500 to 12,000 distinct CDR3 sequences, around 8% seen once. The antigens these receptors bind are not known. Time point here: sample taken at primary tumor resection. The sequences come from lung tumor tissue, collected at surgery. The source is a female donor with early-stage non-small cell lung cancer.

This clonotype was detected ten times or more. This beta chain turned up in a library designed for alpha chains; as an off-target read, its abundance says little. CDR3 sequence: CASSQNTVGDTQYF. As DNA, the CDR3 is TGTGCCAGCAGCCAGAACACGGTCGGGGATACGCAGTATTTT. This chain connects TRBV14 to TRBJ2-3; D not certain. Trimming pared 3 bases from V and 6 bases from J, leaving 13 bases between. The CDR3 length is 14 residues. The germline CDR1 and CDR2 sequences are SGHDN and FVKESK.

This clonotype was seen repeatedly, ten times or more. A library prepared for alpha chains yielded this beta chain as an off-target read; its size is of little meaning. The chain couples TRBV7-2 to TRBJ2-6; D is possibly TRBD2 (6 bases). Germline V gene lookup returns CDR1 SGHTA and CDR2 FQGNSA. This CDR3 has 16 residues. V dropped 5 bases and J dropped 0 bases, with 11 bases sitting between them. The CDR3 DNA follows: TGTGCCAGCAGCCCTGGGGGGACCTCTGGGGCCAACGTCCTGACTTTC. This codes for CASSPGGTSGANVLTF.

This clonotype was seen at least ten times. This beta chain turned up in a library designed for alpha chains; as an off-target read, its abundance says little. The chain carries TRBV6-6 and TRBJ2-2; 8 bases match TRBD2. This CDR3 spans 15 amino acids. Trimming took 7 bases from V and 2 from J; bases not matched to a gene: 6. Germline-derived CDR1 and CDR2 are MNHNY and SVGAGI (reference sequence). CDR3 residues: CASKELAVNTGELFF. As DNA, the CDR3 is TGTGCCAGCAAGGAACTAGCGGTCAACACCGGGGAGCTGTTTTTT.

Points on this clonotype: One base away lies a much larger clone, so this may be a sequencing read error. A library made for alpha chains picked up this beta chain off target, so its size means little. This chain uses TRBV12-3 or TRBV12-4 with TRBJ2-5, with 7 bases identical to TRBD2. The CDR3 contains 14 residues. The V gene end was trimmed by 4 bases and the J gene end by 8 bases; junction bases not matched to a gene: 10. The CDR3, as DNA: TGTGCCAGCAGTTGCGCGACTAGCCGGGAAACCCAGTACTTC. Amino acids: CASSCATSRETQYF.

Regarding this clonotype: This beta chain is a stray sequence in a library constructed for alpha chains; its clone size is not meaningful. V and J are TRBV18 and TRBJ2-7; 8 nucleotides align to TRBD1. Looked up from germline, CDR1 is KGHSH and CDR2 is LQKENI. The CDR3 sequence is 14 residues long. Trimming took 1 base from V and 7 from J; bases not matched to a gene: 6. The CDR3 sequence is CASSPQTGAGEQYF. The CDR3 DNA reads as TGTGCCAGCTCACCACAGACAGGGGCGGGGGAGCAGTACTTC. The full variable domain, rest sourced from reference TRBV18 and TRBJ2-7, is NAGVMQNPRHLVRRRGQEARLRCSPMKGHSHVYWYRQLPEEGLKFMVYLQKENIIDESGMPKERFSAEFPKEGPSILRIQQVVRGDSAAYFCASSPQTGAGEQYFGPGTRLTVT.

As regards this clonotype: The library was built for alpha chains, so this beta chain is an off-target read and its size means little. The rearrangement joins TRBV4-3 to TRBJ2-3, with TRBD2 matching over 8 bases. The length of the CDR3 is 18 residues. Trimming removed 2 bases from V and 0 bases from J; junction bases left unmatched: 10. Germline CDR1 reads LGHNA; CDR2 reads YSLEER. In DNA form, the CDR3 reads TGCGCCAGCAGCCAAAAGATAGCGAGCGGGGGTAGCACAGATACGCAGTATTTT. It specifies CASSQKIASGGSTDTQYF.

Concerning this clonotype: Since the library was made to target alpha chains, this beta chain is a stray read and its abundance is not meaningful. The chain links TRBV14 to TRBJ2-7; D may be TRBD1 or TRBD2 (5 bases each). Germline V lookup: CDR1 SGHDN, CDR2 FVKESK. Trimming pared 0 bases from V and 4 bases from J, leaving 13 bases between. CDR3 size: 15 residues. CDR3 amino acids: CASSQEGIGTYEQYF. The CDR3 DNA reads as TGTGCCAGCAGCCAAGAAGGGATTGGGACGTACGAGCAGTACTTC.

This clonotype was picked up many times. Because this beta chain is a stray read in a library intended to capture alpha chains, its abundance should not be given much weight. The CDR3 bases are TGTGCCAGCAGTGAAGCGGAGGGGACACCCCTCCACTTT. This encodes CASSEAEGTPLHF. The V gene is TRBV2, the J gene TRBJ1-6, with D possibly matching TRBD1 (5 bases). Trimming left V 0 bases short and J 11 bases short, with 8 bases between. Germline values: CDR1 SNHLY, CDR2 FYNNEI. This CDR3 has 13 residues.